Shown below are 18 T cell receptor beta chains from a single sample sequenced in a study of CD8 T cells in ankylosing spondylitis. TCRdb ran MiXCR on the 5' RACE reads and lists one entry per CDR3 protein. This sample has 200,000 to 250,000 distinct CDR3 sequences, with roughly 8.2% found just once. The sequenced material came from blood, either unsorted or a sorted T cell fraction (not recorded which). The origin of the receptors is a female donor with ankylosing spondylitis or in good health (not recorded which).

This clonotype was detected only a few times. V is TRBV6-1 and J is TRBJ1-5; perhaps TRBD1 as D (5 bases). Germline lookup yields CDR1 MNHNS and CDR2 SASEGT. V was shortened by 6 bases and J by 5 bases, with 14 bases between the two germline ends. The length of the CDR3 is 14 residues. The CDR3 DNA reads as TGTGCCAGCAGCCCCGTAGGGGTAGATCAGCCCCAGCATTTT. It specifies CASSPVGVDQPQHF.

Of note for this clonotype: Possible read error: a much larger clone is one base away. The J gene is TRBJ2-7, the V gene TRBV12-5; 8 bases line up with TRBD2. Germline CDR1 and CDR2: LGHNT and FRNRAP. CDR3 length equals 14 residues. The chain's CDR3 is CDSGVSGSLDEQYF. The CDR3, as DNA: TGTGATAGTGGAGTGAGCGGGAGCCTTGACGAGCAGTACTTC.

About this clonotype itself: A clone one base away is much larger, so this may be a read error. This chain connects TRBV20-1 to TRBJ2-1; D perhaps matches TRBD2 (5 bases). The CDR3 loop spans 14 amino acids. V was shortened by 7 bases and J by 2 bases, with 15 bases between the two germline ends. Per germline, CDR1 DFQATT and CDR2 SNEGSKA (reference sequence). The CDR3 loop reads CSVRASPTYNEQFF. CDR3 DNA: TGCAGTGTTAGGGCTAGCCCTACCTACAATGAGCAGTTCTTC.

This clonotype was observed at least ten times. The V and J genes are TRBV27 and TRBJ2-2, with D perhaps assigned TRBD1 or TRBD2 (6 bases each). V was clipped by 2 bases and J by 4 bases, with 11 bases between them. This CDR3 contains 15 residues. Germline V gene lookup returns CDR1 MNHEY and CDR2 SMNVEV (reference sequence). CDR3 DNA sequence: TGTGCCAGCAGTTTAAAGGGGGGAGGCACCGGGGAGCTGTTTTTT. Residues: CASSLKGGGTGELFF.

This clonotype was found many times. The V gene is TRBV7-8, the J gene TRBJ2-7; 7 nucleotides align to TRBD2. The germline CDR1 and CDR2 sequences are SGHVS and FQNEAQ. This CDR3 spans 13 amino acids. J was trimmed by 6 bases and V by 5 bases; bases with no gene match: 7. The DNA for the CDR3 is TGTGCCAGCAGCCTGTTGGGGGAGGGCGAGCAGTACTTC. Translation gives CASSLLGEGEQYF. Combining the CDR3 with reference TRBV7-8 and TRBJ2-7 gives the whole variable domain GAGVSQSPRYKVAKRGQDVALRCDPISGHVSLFWYQQALGQGPEFLTYFQNEAQLDKSGLPSDRFFAERPEGSVSTLKIQRTQQEDSAVYLCASSLLGEGEQYFGPGTRLTVT.

This clonotype is labeled as medium-sized. The V and J genes are TRBV29-1 and TRBJ1-2; no reliable D call. Germline assignment: CDR1 SQVTM and CDR2 ANQGSEA. V lost 3 bases and J lost 0, with 8 bases in between. The CDR3 contains 13 residues. CDR3 region: CSVDIPSNYGYTF. The CDR3 DNA follows: TGCAGCGTTGACATACCCTCTAACTATGGCTACACCTTC.

In this sample, this clonotype turned up many times. This rearrangement joins TRBV12-3 or TRBV12-4 to TRBJ2-7; 7 nucleotides line up with TRBD2. Unmatched junction bases numbered 6, after V lost 1 base and J lost 6 bases. This CDR3 is built from 14 residues. CDR3 residues: CASSLGGRAREQYF. The CDR3 coding sequence is TGTGCCAGCAGTTTAGGTGGGAGGGCCCGCGAGCAGTACTTC.

This clonotype occurred many times. The chain is built from TRBV3-1 and TRBJ2-1, with D hard to call. Trimming shortened V by 4 bases and J by 6 bases, and 10 bases separated the two germline ends. This CDR3 is built from 13 residues. In germline, CDR1 is LGHDT, CDR2 YNNKEL (reference sequence). The CDR3 nucleotides read TGTGCCAGCAGCCCCCAGTTCCCCAATGAGCAGTTCTTC. Its translation is CASSPQFPNEQFF.

This clonotype was counted many times. The J gene is TRBJ1-1, the V gene TRBV5-5; the D gene is possibly TRBD1 (5 bases). The germline CDR1 and CDR2 sequences are SGHKS and YYEKEE (reference sequence). V dropped 4 bases and J dropped 3 bases, with 13 bases sitting between them. The CDR3 runs to 14 residues. In DNA form, the CDR3 reads TGTGCCAGCAGCCGCGAGGGGTGGGACACTGAAGCTTTCTTT. Its translation is CASSREGWDTEAFF.

This clonotype was counted ten times or more. The chain couples TRBV2 to TRBJ2-1, with D hard to call. With 7 bases removed from V and 14 bases from J, the gap between germline ends came to 21 bases. This CDR3 has 13 residues. Per the germline V gene, CDR1 is SNHLY and CDR2 is FYNNEI. CDR3 loop: CASTVVALGQEFF. As DNA, the CDR3 is TGTGCCAGCACAGTAGTCGCCCTAGGTCAGGAGTTCTTC.

This clonotype was seen many times. The V and J genes are TRBV28 and TRBJ2-7, with TRBD1 identical over 7 bases. This CDR3 comprises 12 residues. Germline lookup yields CDR1 MDHEN and CDR2 SYDVKM. V lost 10 bases, J lost 2 bases, and 5 bases stayed unmatched. CDR3 DNA: TGTGCCACCACCGGGACAGCCTACGAGCAGTACTTC. This gives the protein CATTGTAYEQYF.

In its sample, this clonotype was seen many times. The chain has TRBV4-2 and TRBJ2-2; no clear D. CDR1 LGHNA and CDR2 YNFKEQ come from the germline V gene. This CDR3 has 15 residues. V lost 1 base and J lost 7, with 13 bases in between. The CDR3 protein is CASSQGVVGDGELFF. CDR3 coding DNA: TGTGCCAGCAGCCAAGGGGTTGTTGGGGACGGGGAGCTGTTTTTT.

The chain joins TRBV11-3 to TRBJ2-2, with D perhaps TRBD1 (5 bases). This CDR3 is 13 amino acids long. V was pared by 9 bases and J by 1 base, with 9 bases between. The germline gives CDR1 SGHNT, CDR2 YENEEA. The DNA for the CDR3 is TGTGCCAGTCAAGACAGGAACACCGGGGAGCTGTTTTTT. It codes for CASQDRNTGELFF.

Many counts were recorded for this clonotype. This chain connects TRBV20-1 to TRBJ2-1; 7 bases match TRBD2. CDR3 length: 14 amino acids. Germline V gene data show CDR1 as DFQATT and CDR2 as SNEGSKA (reference sequence). The ends lost 4 bases at V and 3 bases at J; junction bases unmatched: 6. The CDR3, as DNA: TGCAGTGCTAACCCGGGAGGCGGCTACAATGAGCAGTTCTTC. Translation gives CSANPGGGYNEQFF.

This clonotype has ten or more counts. The chain carries TRBV20-1 and TRBJ2-1, with TRBD2 matching 14 bases. Germline CDR1 reads DFQATT; CDR2 reads SNEGSKA (reference sequence). The CDR3 length is 16 residues. Trimming removed 4 bases from V and 4 bases from J; junction bases left unmatched: 6. The CDR3 DNA follows: TGCAGTGCTACGACTAGCGGGAGGGGGATTTACAATGAGCAGTTCTTC. This codes for CSATTSGRGIYNEQFF.

This clonotype was counted only a few times. This chain links TRBV4-1 with TRBJ2-3, with D possibly TRBD1 on 5 matching bases. The CDR3 runs to 18 residues. Germline V gives CDR1 MGHRA, CDR2 YSYEKL. V lost 1 base and J lost 0, with 17 bases in between. The CDR3 DNA sequence: TGCGCCAGCAGCCAAGTGGTGGGGCGGCACTTGAGCACAGATACGCAGTATTTT. Translation: CASSQVVGRHLSTDTQYF.

This clonotype appeared many times. The chain uses TRBV20-1 and TRBJ1-2, with TRBD1 matching 10 bases. The ends lost 7 bases at V and 5 bases at J; junction bases unmatched: 1. CDR1 is DFQATT, CDR2 SNEGSKA, per germline (reference sequence). The CDR3 contains 11 residues. CDR3 amino acids: CSVGQGYGYTF. CDR3 sequence (DNA): TGCAGTGTGGGACAGGGGTATGGCTACACCTTC.

This clonotype was observed once. V and J are TRBV7-9 and TRBJ2-5, with TRBD2 identical over 7 bases. Germline V gives CDR1 SEHNR, CDR2 FQNEAQ (reference sequence). The length of the CDR3 is 15 residues. J was trimmed by 5 bases and V by 0 bases; bases with no gene match: 6. The CDR3 nucleotides are TGTGCCAGCAGCTTAGCCGGGAGAGCGGGGGAGACCCAGTACTTC. Its translation is CASSLAGRAGETQYF. The full variable domain, its missing parts supplied by reference TRBV7-9 and TRBJ2-5, is DTGVSQNPRHKITKRGQNVTFRCDPISEHNRLYWYRQTLGQGPEFLTYFQNEAQLEKSRLLSDRFSAERPKGSFSTLEIQRTEQGDSAMYLCASSLAGRAGETQYFGPGTRLLVL.